This T cell receptor beta chain originates from a study of shared clonotypes between healthy human individuals. Study-level background: The plates for each donor numbered three CD4 naive, three CD4 memory, two CD8 naive and one CD8 memory.

CDR1 and CDR2 from the germline V gene are WSHSY and SAAADI. The CDR3 extends over 16 amino acids. Terminally differentiated effector memory CD45RA+ cells were excluded by CCR7 positive selection of CD45RO-negative cells. Those who donated, Caucasian adults without exception, all lived in Nashville, Tennessee. In regard to this clone: One junction end does not reproduce the germline sequence, and a read error may be involved.

A deep-level run was used for the assay. Repertoires were generated with immunoSEQ multiplex PCR, while TCRdb's copy carries only in-frame clones and drops some. The sample includes around 1.9 million clones, under 95% of them seen just once. V gene TRBV10-2 combines with J gene TRBJ2-2; 7 bases align to TRBD2. The specimen sequenced was naive CD8+ T cells from PBMCs. This sequence was found in a man younger than 30 in good health. Some clones in this sample may be carry-over from other donors' samples. The CDR3 nucleotides are TGCGCCAGCGGTGACGTCTTAACTGGGGGGGCCGGGGAGCTGTTTTTT. This translates into CASGDVLTGGAGELFF.